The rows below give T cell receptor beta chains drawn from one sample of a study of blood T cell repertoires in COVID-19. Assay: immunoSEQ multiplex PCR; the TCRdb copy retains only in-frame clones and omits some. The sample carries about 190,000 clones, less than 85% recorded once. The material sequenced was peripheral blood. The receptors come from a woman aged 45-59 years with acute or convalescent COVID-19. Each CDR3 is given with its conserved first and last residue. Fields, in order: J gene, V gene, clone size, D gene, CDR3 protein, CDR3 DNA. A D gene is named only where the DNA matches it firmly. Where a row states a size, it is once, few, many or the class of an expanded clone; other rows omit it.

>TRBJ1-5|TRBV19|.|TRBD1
CASSVTGGDQPQHF
TGTGCCAGTAGTGTCACAGGGGGCGATCAGCCCCAGCATTTT
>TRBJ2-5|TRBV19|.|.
CATRRRTEETQYF
TGTGCCACCAGGAGGAGGACCGAAGAGACCCAGTACTTC
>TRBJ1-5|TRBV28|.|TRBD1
CASSTMTGENQPQHF
TGTGCCAGCAGTACAATGACAGGGGAGAATCAGCCCCAGCATTTT
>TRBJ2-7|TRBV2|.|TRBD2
CASSEGLAGSNEQYF
TGTGCCAGCAGTGAAGGACTAGCGGGAAGTAACGAGCAGTACTTC
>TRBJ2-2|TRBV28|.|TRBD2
CASQGGGYAKGELFF
TGTGCCAGCCAGGGCGGGGGGTACGCGAAAGGGGAGCTGTTTTTT
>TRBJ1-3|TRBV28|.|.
CASSFSLGVSSGNTIYF
TGTGCCAGCAGTTTTTCGCTCGGGGTGAGCTCTGGAAACACCATATATTTT
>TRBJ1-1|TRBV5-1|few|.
CASSLERNTEAFF
TGCGCCAGCAGCTTGGAGAGGAACACTGAAGCTTTCTTT
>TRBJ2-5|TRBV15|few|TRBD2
CATSRPGLAGGRLQETQYF
TGTGCCACCAGCAGACCCGGACTAGCGGGAGGTCGGCTACAAGAGACCCAGTACTTC
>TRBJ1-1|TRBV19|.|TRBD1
CASSVDRSNTEAFF
TGTGCCAGTAGTGTGGACAGGTCGAACACTGAAGCTTTCTTT
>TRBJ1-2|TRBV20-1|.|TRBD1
CSSRQGNGYTF
TGCAGTTCGCGACAGGGGAATGGCTACACCTTC
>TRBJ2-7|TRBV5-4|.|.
CASSSGMSAYEQYF
TGTGCCAGCAGTTCCGGGATGTCGGCCTACGAGCAGTACTTC